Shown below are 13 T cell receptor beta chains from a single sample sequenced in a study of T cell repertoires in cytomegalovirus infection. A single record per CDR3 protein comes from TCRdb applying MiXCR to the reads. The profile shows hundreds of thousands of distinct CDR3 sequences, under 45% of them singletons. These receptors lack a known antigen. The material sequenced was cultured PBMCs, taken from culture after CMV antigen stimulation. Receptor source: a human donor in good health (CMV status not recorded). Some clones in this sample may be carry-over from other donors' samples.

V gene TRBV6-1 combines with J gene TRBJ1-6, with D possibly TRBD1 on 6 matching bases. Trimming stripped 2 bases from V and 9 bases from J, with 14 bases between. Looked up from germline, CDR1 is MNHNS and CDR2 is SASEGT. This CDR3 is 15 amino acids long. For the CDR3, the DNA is TGTGCCAGCAGTGAATATCAGGGGATCGCTTCACCCCTCCACTTT. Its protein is CASSEYQGIASPLHF.

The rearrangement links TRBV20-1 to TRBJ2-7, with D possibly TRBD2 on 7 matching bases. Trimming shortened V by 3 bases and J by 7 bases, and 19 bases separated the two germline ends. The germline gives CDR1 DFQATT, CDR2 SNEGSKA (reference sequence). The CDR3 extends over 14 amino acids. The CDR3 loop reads CSASKQGRGWEQYF. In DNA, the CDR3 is TGCAGTGCTAGCAAGCAGGGGAGGGGATGGGAGCAGTACTTC.

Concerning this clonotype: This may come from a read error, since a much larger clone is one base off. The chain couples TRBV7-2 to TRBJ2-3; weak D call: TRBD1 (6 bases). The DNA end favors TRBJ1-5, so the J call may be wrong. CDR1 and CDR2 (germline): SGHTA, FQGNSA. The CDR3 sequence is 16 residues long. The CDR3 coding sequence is TGTGCCAGCAGCTTAGCAAGGGGGGCACCCACAGATACGCAGCATTTT. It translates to CASSLARGAPTDTQHF.

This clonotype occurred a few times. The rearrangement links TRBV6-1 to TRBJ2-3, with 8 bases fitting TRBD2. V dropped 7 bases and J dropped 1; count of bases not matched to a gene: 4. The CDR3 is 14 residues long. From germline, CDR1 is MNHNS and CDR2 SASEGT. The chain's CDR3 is CASTREGGTDTQYF. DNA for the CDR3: TGTGCCAGCACCCGGGAGGGTGGCACAGATACGCAGTATTTT.

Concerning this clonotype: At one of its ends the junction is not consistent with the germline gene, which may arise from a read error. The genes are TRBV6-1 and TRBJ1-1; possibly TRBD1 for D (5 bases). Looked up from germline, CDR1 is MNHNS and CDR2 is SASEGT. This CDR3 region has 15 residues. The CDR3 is CASREGAGFDTEAFF. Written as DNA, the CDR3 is TGTGCCAGCAGAGAAGGCGCAGGGTTTGACACTGAAGCTTTCTTT.

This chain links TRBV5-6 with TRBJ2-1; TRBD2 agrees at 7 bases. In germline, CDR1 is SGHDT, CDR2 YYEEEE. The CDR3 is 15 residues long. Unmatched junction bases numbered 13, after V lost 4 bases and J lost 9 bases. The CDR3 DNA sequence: TGTGCCAGCAGCCGGTCAGGGACTAAATTCGGTGAGCAGTTCTTC. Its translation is CASSRSGTKFGEQFF.

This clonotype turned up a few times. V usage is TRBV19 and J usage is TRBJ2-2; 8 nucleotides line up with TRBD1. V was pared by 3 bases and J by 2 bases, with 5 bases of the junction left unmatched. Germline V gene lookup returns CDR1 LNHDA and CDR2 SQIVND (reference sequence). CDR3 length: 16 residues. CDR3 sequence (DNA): TGTGCCAGTAGTATGGGGGACAGGATCAACACCGGGGAGCTGTTTTTT. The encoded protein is CASSMGDRINTGELFF.

The CDR3 DNA reads TGTGCCAGCAGCTTTGTACGTTCCGGGGAGCTGTTTTTT. It codes for CASSFVRSGELFF. This chain uses TRBV11-2 with TRBJ2-2, with D hard to call. CDR1 is SGHAT, CDR2 FQNNGV, per germline. The V gene lost 3 bases and the J gene lost 6 bases, with 8 bases spanning the gap. There are 13 residues in the CDR3.

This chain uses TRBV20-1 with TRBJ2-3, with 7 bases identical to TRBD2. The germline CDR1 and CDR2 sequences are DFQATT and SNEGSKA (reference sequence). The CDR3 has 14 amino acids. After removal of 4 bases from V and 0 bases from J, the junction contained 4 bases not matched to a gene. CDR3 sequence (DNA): TGCAGTGCTATAGCTAGCGGAAGCACAGATACGCAGTATTTT. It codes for CSAIASGSTDTQYF.

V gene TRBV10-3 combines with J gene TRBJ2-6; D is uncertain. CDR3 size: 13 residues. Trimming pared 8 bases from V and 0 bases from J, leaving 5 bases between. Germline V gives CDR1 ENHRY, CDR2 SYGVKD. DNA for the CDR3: TGTGCCATCGGGGACTCTGGGGCCAACGTCCTGACTTTC. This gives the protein CAIGDSGANVLTF.

The CDR3 sequence is CASSLALAASTDTQYF. The CDR3 coding sequence is TGCGCCAGCAGCTTGGCCCTAGCAGCTAGCACAGATACGCAGTATTTT. The chain recombines TRBV5-1 with TRBJ2-3, with a possible D match to TRBD2 (5 bases). The CDR3 length is 16 residues. Between the trimmed V and J ends, which lost 0 bases and 0 bases, there was a span of 11 bases. Germline CDR1 is SGHRS and CDR2 is YFSETQ.

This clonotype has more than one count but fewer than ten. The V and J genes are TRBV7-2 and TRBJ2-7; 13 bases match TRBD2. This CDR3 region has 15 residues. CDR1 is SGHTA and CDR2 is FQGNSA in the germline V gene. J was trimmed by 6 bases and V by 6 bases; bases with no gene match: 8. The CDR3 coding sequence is TGTGCCAGCAGTCCAACTAGCGGGGGGGGTTTCGAGCAGTACTTC. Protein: CASSPTSGGGFEQYF.

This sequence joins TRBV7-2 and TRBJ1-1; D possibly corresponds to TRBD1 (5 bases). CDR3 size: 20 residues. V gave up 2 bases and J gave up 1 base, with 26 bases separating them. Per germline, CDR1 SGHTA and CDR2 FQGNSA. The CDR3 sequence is CASSLFISSRTGRRNTEAFF. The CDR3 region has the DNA TGTGCCAGCAGCTTATTTATTAGCTCGCGGACGGGACGGCGGAACACTGAAGCTTTCTTT.